A selection of T cell receptor beta chains follows, all from one sample in a study of blood T cell repertoires in COVID-19. Assay: immunoSEQ multiplex PCR; the TCRdb copy retains only in-frame clones and omits some. The sample yields 20,000 to 30,000 clones, about 90% seen once. Sequencing was performed on peripheral blood. The origin of the receptors is a human donor in a cohort sampled during active COVID-19. CDR3s include the opening cysteine and the closing phenylalanine or tryptophan. A D gene is named only where the DNA matches it firmly. Only some rows state a clone size, as once, few, many or a class for expanded clones.

D: TRBD2; V: TRBV5-4; size: few; J: TRBJ2-7; CDR3: CASSRRLAGDYEQYF; DNA: TGTGCCAGCAGCCGGAGGTTAGCGGGAGACTACGAGCAGTACTTC
D: .; V: TRBV19; size: .; J: TRBJ1-6; CDR3: CASRITGWNSPLHF; DNA: TGTGCCAGTAGGATCACAGGGTGGAATTCACCCCTCCACTTT
D: .; V: TRBV9; size: .; J: TRBJ1-1; CDR3: CASSVDPQGTGGEAFF; DNA: TGTGCCAGCAGCGTAGATCCCCAGGGGACGGGGGGTGAAGCTTTCTTT
D: .; V: TRBV13; size: .; J: TRBJ1-2; CDR3: CASSLRVGGYTF; DNA: TGTGCCAGCAGCCTGAGGGTCGGCGGCTACACCTTC
D: .; V: TRBV7-9; size: .; J: TRBJ2-4; CDR3: CASSLLHVAGGPNIQYF; DNA: TGTGCCAGCAGCTTATTACACGTGGCTGGAGGTCCAAACATTCAGTACTTC
D: .; V: TRBV18; size: .; J: TRBJ2-7; CDR3: CASSPGQIGEQYF; DNA: TGTGCCAGCTCACCAGGCCAAATTGGCGAGCAGTACTTC
D: TRBD2; V: TRBV5-6; size: .; J: TRBJ2-7; CDR3: CASSKGLAGPSYEQYF; DNA: TGTGCCAGCAGCAAGGGACTAGCGGGACCCTCCTACGAGCAGTACTTC
D: TRBD2; V: TRBV7-9; size: once; J: TRBJ2-7; CDR3: CASSLVVGLAGAEQYF; DNA: TGTGCCAGCAGCTTAGTCGTCGGACTAGCGGGAGCCGAGCAGTACTTC
D: TRBD1; V: TRBV7-9; size: .; J: TRBJ2-3; CDR3: CASSRDRTYTDTQYF; DNA: TGTGCCAGCAGCCGGGACAGGACCTACACAGATACGCAGTATTTT
D: .; V: TRBV7-9; size: once; J: TRBJ2-1; CDR3: CASGEGAYNEQFF; DNA: TGTGCCAGTGGGGAGGGGGCCTACAATGAGCAGTTCTTC
D: TRBD2; V: TRBV6-5; size: .; J: TRBJ2-7; CDR3: CASRALAGPGVEQYF; DNA: TGTGCCAGCAGAGCGTTAGCGGGCCCCGGTGTCGAGCAGTACTTC
D: .; V: TRBV11-3; size: .; J: TRBJ1-5; CDR3: CASRSGEQPQHF; DNA: TGTGCCAGCAGGAGCGGGGAACAGCCCCAGCATTTT
D: .; V: TRBV28; size: .; J: TRBJ2-7; CDR3: CASSLVASYYEQYF; DNA: TGTGCCAGCAGTTTGGTAGCCTCTTACTACGAGCAGTACTTC
D: TRBD1; V: TRBV7-2; size: .; J: TRBJ1-2; CDR3: CASRRDRTPNYGYTF; DNA: TGTGCCAGCAGGAGGGACAGGACTCCTAACTATGGCTACACCTTC
D: .; V: TRBV5-4; size: .; J: TRBJ2-1; CDR3: CASSSDSYNEQFF; DNA: TGTGCCAGCAGCTCTGACAGCTACAATGAGCAGTTCTTC
D: .; V: TRBV19; size: .; J: TRBJ1-2; CDR3: CASSMAGNYGYTF; DNA: TGTGCCAGTAGTATGGCAGGGAACTATGGCTACACCTTC
D: TRBD2; V: TRBV2; size: .; J: TRBJ2-7; CDR3: CASGEQGLAGGEQYF; DNA: TGTGCCAGCGGGGAACAGGGACTAGCGGGGGGAGAGCAGTACTTC
D: .; V: TRBV29-1; size: .; J: TRBJ2-7; CDR3: CSASGTYEQYF; DNA: TGCAGCGCATCAGGGACCTACGAGCAGTACTTC
D: .; V: TRBV7-9; size: .; J: TRBJ1-4; CDR3: CASSLEEANEKLFF; DNA: TGTGCCAGCAGCTTGGAGGAGGCTAATGAAAAACTGTTTTTT
D: .; V: TRBV5-3; size: .; J: TRBJ1-3; CDR3: CARRTTRGNTIYF; DNA: TGTGCCAGAAGGACAACTCGGGGAAACACCATATATTTT
D: .; V: TRBV6-2/TRBV6-3; size: .; J: TRBJ1-2; CDR3: CASSTRLEGYYGYTF; DNA: TGTGCCAGCAGTACGAGATTGGAGGGGTATTATGGCTACACCTTC
D: TRBD2; V: TRBV6-2/TRBV6-3; size: .; J: TRBJ2-5; CDR3: CASSSHTSWTSVETQYF; DNA: TGTGCCAGCAGTTCACATACAAGCTGGACTAGTGTGGAGACCCAGTACTTC
D: .; V: TRBV7-2; size: .; J: TRBJ2-2; CDR3: CASNPIGGATGELFF; DNA: TGTGCCAGCAACCCAATAGGCGGGGCCACCGGGGAGCTGTTTTTT
D: .; V: TRBV7-7; size: .; J: TRBJ2-5; CDR3: CASSLGRGQETQYF; DNA: TGTGCCAGCAGCTTGGGTCGGGGCCAAGAGACCCAGTACTTC
D: TRBD1; V: TRBV6-5; size: .; J: TRBJ1-5; CDR3: CASREGQGLGQPQHF; DNA: TGTGCCAGCAGAGAGGGACAGGGTTTGGGTCAGCCCCAGCATTTT
D: .; V: TRBV5-6; size: .; J: TRBJ2-5; CDR3: CASSTTGRANQETQYF; DNA: TGTGCCAGCAGCACTACAGGGAGGGCGAATCAAGAGACCCAGTACTTC
D: TRBD2; V: TRBV27; size: .; J: TRBJ2-7; CDR3: CASSIRLAGVIEQYF; DNA: TGTGCCAGCAGTATAAGGCTAGCGGGAGTTATCGAGCAGTACTTC
D: .; V: TRBV28; size: .; J: TRBJ2-1; CDR3: CASSSSRGANEQFF; DNA: TGTGCCAGCAGTTCCTCCCGGGGGGCCAATGAGCAGTTCTTC
D: TRBD1; V: TRBV5-1; size: .; J: TRBJ1-2; CDR3: CASSLGQGAPGYTF; DNA: TGCGCCAGCAGCTTGGGACAGGGGGCGCCGGGCTACACCTTC
D: TRBD1; V: TRBV9; size: .; J: TRBJ2-1; CDR3: CASSVELQGLGNEQFF; DNA: TGTGCCAGCAGCGTAGAGCTACAGGGGCTAGGGAATGAGCAGTTCTTC
D: TRBD1; V: TRBV27; size: .; J: TRBJ1-5; CDR3: CASREGDRGGGNQPQHF; DNA: TGTGCCAGCAGGGAAGGAGACAGGGGTGGCGGTAATCAGCCCCAGCATTTT
D: .; V: TRBV5-5; size: .; J: TRBJ2-2; CDR3: CASSLDFTGELFF; DNA: TGTGCCAGCAGCTTGGACTTTACCGGGGAGCTGTTTTTT
D: .; V: TRBV7-2; size: once; J: TRBJ2-3; CDR3: CASSRQGISFRDTQYF; DNA: TGTGCCAGCAGTCGGCAGGGTATCTCATTCAGGGATACGCAGTATTTT
D: TRBD2; V: TRBV5-1; size: .; J: TRBJ2-3; CDR3: CATRASGGTDTQYF; DNA: TGCGCCACCAGGGCCAGCGGGGGCACAGATACGCAGTATTTT
D: TRBD2; V: TRBV5-1; size: .; J: TRBJ2-5; CDR3: CASSPGGSGGLKTGTQYF; DNA: TGCGCCAGCAGCCCAGGGGGTAGCGGGGGCCTAAAAACCGGGACCCAGTACTTC
D: TRBD2; V: TRBV27; size: once; J: TRBJ2-6; CDR3: CASSSRTSGGRISGANVLTF; DNA: TGTGCCAGCAGTAGCCGGACTAGCGGGGGCCGTATCTCTGGGGCCAACGTCCTGACTTTC
D: TRBD2; V: TRBV7-2; size: .; J: TRBJ2-1; CDR3: CASSLDATSGLLNEQFF; DNA: TGTGCCAGCAGCTTAGACGCGACTAGCGGCCTATTAAATGAGCAGTTCTTC
D: TRBD1; V: TRBV27; size: .; J: TRBJ1-2; CDR3: CASRPQGEYGYTF; DNA: TGTGCCAGCAGGCCTCAGGGGGAGTATGGCTACACCTTC
D: .; V: TRBV11-2; size: .; J: TRBJ2-1; CDR3: CASSLDIQSSYNEQFF; DNA: TGTGCCAGCAGCTTAGATATACAGAGCTCCTACAATGAGCAGTTCTTC
D: .; V: TRBV6-5; size: .; J: TRBJ2-7; CDR3: CANYRVIHEQYF; DNA: TGTGCCAATTACAGGGTAATCCACGAGCAGTACTTC
D: TRBD1; V: TRBV27; size: .; J: TRBJ1-1; CDR3: CASSQGRTEAFF; DNA: TGTGCCAGCTCACAGGGGAGGACTGAAGCTTTCTTT
D: TRBD1; V: TRBV19; size: .; J: TRBJ2-7; CDR3: CASSRTGQTEQYF; DNA: TGTGCCAGTAGTCGGACAGGTCAAACCGAGCAGTACTTC
D: TRBD2; V: TRBV7-2; size: .; J: TRBJ2-2; CDR3: CASSHNPQRGNTGELFF; DNA: TGTGCCAGCAGCCACAATCCCCAGCGGGGGAACACCGGGGAGCTGTTTTTT
D: TRBD2; V: TRBV19; size: .; J: TRBJ2-5; CDR3: CASSIGTSWETQYF; DNA: TGTGCCAGTAGTATAGGGACTAGTTGGGAGACCCAGTACTTC
D: .; V: TRBV11-2; size: .; J: TRBJ1-3; CDR3: CASSFPGGNTIYF; DNA: TGTGCCAGCAGCTTCCCAGGCGGGAACACCATATATTTT
D: .; V: TRBV6-5; size: .; J: TRBJ2-1; CDR3: CASSYSSRGVYNEQFF; DNA: TGTGCCAGCAGTTACTCGTCCAGGGGGGTCTACAATGAGCAGTTCTTC
D: TRBD1; V: TRBV11-1; size: .; J: TRBJ1-1; CDR3: CASSYPGQVSEAFF; DNA: TGTGCCAGCAGCTACCCGGGACAGGTCTCTGAAGCTTTCTTT
D: .; V: TRBV19; size: .; J: TRBJ1-4; CDR3: CASSWRAGKLFF; DNA: TGTGCCAGTAGTTGGAGGGCGGGAAAACTGTTTTTT
D: TRBD1; V: TRBV5-1; size: .; J: TRBJ2-3; CDR3: CASSLGDREADTQYF; DNA: TGCGCCAGCAGCCTCGGGGACAGGGAAGCCGATACGCAGTATTTT
D: TRBD2; V: TRBV28; size: .; J: TRBJ2-7; CDR3: CASSTRPGLATYEQYF; DNA: TGTGCCAGCAGTACAAGACCGGGACTAGCTACGTACGAGCAGTACTTC
D: TRBD2; V: TRBV10-2; size: .; J: TRBJ2-7; CDR3: CASSERGGAYEQYF; DNA: TGCGCCAGCAGTGAGCGGGGGGGAGCCTACGAGCAGTACTTC